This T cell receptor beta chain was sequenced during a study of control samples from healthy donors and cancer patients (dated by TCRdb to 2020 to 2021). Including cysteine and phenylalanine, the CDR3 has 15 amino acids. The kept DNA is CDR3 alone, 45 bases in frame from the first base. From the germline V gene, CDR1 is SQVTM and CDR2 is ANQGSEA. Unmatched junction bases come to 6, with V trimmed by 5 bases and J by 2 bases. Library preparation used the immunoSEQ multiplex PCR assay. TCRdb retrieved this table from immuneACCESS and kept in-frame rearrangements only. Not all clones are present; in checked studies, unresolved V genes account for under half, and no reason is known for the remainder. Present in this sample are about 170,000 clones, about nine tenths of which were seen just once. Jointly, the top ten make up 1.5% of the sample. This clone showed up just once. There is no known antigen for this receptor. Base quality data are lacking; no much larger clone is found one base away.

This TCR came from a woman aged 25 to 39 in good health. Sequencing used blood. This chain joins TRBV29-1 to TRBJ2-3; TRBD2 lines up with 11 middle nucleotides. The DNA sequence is TGCAGCGTTTCCGGGACTAGCGGATACACAGATACGCAGTATTTT. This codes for CSVSGTSGYTDTQYF.